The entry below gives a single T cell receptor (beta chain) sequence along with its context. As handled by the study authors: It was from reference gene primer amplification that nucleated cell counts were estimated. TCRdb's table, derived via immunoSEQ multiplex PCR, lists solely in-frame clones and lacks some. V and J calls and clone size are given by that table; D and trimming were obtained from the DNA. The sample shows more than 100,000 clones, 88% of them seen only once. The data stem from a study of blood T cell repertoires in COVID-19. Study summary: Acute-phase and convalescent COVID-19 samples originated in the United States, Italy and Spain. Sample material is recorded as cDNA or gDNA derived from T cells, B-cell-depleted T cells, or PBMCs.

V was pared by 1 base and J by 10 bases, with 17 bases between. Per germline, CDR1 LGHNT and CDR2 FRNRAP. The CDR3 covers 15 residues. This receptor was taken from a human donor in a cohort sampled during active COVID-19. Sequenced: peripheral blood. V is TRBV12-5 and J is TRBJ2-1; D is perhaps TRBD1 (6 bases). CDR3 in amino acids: CASGLELLDSYEQFF. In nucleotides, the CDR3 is TGTGCTAGTGGTTTGGAACTCCTGGACAGTTACGAGCAGTTCTTC.